This record concerns one TCR beta chain sequence. Antigen specificity is unknown. The same CDR3 arises from other DNA sequences in this sample as well. The germline gives CDR1 SGHAT, CDR2 FQNNGV. Trimming cost V 0 bases and J 8 bases, with 10 bases left between them. The CDR3 is 13 residues long. PCR employed 60 Vbeta and 13 Jbeta primers. Libraries were prepared by immunoSEQ multiplex PCR; TCRdb keeps only in-frame clonotypes and omits some of them. Of 110,000 or so clones in the sample, about four fifths were seen once. The sample is drawn from a study of cytomegalovirus exposure and HLA in healthy donors. General study results and limits: The listing of some 170 TCR beta chains classed them as cytomegalovirus-associated. Later work associated roughly 17,000 TCR beta sequences with HLA alleles at 0.05 false discovery rate. TCR beta chain V- and J-gene trimming was linked, in a later analysis, to a missense variant in DCLRE1C. Analyzed later, association rates of TCRs varied across HLA loci, with DRB1 most and HLA-C fewest.

This TCR derives from a woman younger than 35 in good health and CMV-seronegative. Sample: PBMCs. The chain joins TRBV11-2 to TRBJ1-1; D gene ambiguous. The CDR3 DNA reads as TGTGCCAGCAGCTTAGAAAGGAGTCGAGAAGCTTTCTTT. This codes for CASSLERSREAFF.